One sample yielded the 24 T cell receptor beta chains listed below, sequenced in a study of glioma-infiltrating T cells after dendritic cell vaccination. The method was immunoSEQ multiplex PCR; TCRdb's version includes in-frame clones alone and lacks a portion of them. Altogether over 90,000 clones are present, about 85% being singletons, with the ten largest covering 5% to 7%. As to time point: after dendritic cell vaccination, including at tumor progression/relapse. Here the sequenced sample was blood, taken after dendritic cell vaccination. Receptor source: a human donor with glioblastoma.

This chain uses TRBV5-6 with TRBJ1-1, with no clear D. CDR1 and CDR2 (germline): SGHDT, YYEEEE. The germline V and J ends were trimmed by 0 bases and 5 bases, with 14 bases remaining between them. CDR3 length equals 15 residues. For the CDR3, the DNA is TGTGCCAGCAGCTTGGTCGGGAGCCGGAATACTGAAGCTTTCTTT. Translating it yields CASSLVGSRNTEAFF.

The rearrangement uses TRBV11-2 and TRBJ2-7; 8 bases are shared with TRBD1. Germline V CDR1 and CDR2: SGHAT, FQNNGV. V trimming: 3 bases; J trimming: 0 bases; junction bases outside the gene matches: 1. The CDR3 has 14 amino acids. The CDR3 is CASSLDRASYEQYF. CDR3 in DNA: TGTGCCAGCAGCTTGGACAGGGCCTCCTACGAGCAGTACTTC.

This clone was found a few times. The chain uses TRBV2 and TRBJ1-3; the match to TRBD1 covers 7 bases. V lost 6 bases to trimming and J lost 0 bases; unmatched junction nucleotides: 11. CDR3 size: 17 residues. Per germline, CDR1 SNHLY and CDR2 FYNNEI. CDR3: CASRKRAGGSSGNTIYF. Written as DNA, the CDR3 is TGTGCCAGCAGGAAACGTGCAGGGGGGAGCTCTGGAAACACCATATATTTT.

In its sample, this clone was seen a few times. This rearrangement joins TRBV7-9 to TRBJ1-3; unclear D gene. Germline CDR1 reads SEHNR; CDR2 reads FQNEAQ (reference sequence). The V gene lost 2 bases and the J gene lost 1 base, with 12 bases spanning the gap. This CDR3 is built from 16 residues. The CDR3: CASSLMPGVSGNTIYF. CDR3 coding DNA: TGTGCCAGCAGCTTAATGCCGGGAGTATCTGGAAACACCATATATTTT. The variable domain in full, with the rest retrieved from reference TRBV7-9 and TRBJ1-3, is DTGVSQNPRHKITKRGQNVTFRCDPISEHNRLYWYRQTLGQGPEFLTYFQNEAQLEKSRLLSDRFSAERPKGSFSTLEIQRTEQGDSAMYLCASSLMPGVSGNTIYFGEGSWLTVV.

This rearrangement joins TRBV18 to TRBJ1-3; D gene uncertain. Trimming removed 2 bases from V and 0 bases from J, with 11 bases in between. Germline CDR1 reads KGHSH; CDR2 reads LQKENI. This CDR3 is 16 amino acids long. CDR3 coding DNA: TGTGCCAGCTCACCATCAGTTACAAGCTCTGGAAACACCATATATTTT. Translating it yields CASSPSVTSSGNTIYF.

The rearrangement uses TRBV10-3 and TRBJ1-1; TRBD1 is a possible D gene (6 bases). V gave up 6 bases and J gave up 7 bases, with 15 bases separating them. The germline V gene encodes CDR1 ENHRY and CDR2 SYGVKD. This CDR3 region has 13 residues. CDR3 sequence (DNA): TGTGCCATCAGACGGGACACCGCTTTTGAAGCTTTCTTT. It translates to CAIRRDTAFEAFF.

The table lists this clone with many counts. This rearrangement joins TRBV10-3 to TRBJ1-5; 10 bases agree with TRBD1. The CDR3 runs to 16 residues. Germline V gene data show CDR1 as ENHRY and CDR2 as SYGVKD. V shed 6 bases, J shed 2 bases, and the junction held 7 bases outside the gene matches. CDR3 nucleotide sequence: TGTGCCATCAGCGGACAGGGGGGGATGGGCAATCAGCCCCAGCATTTT. Protein product: CAISGQGGMGNQPQHF.

The chain carries TRBV5-1 and TRBJ1-4; D unclear. Trimming took off 7 bases at V and 0 bases at J, with 10 bases between the two ends. The CDR3 sequence is 14 residues long. Germline V gene sequence: CDR1 SGHRS, CDR2 YFSETQ. Written as DNA, the CDR3 is TGCGCCAGCCGGCAGGACTCAACTAATGAAAAACTGTTTTTT. It translates to CASRQDSTNEKLFF.

This chain joins TRBV28 and TRBJ1-2; tentatively, D is TRBD1 (6 bases). The CDR3 consists of 14 residues. Trimming left V 7 bases short and J 5 bases short, with 17 bases between. Germline-derived CDR1 and CDR2 are MDHEN and SYDVKM. The CDR3 coding sequence is TGTGCCAGCACCCTCACAAAGGGGGATTATGGCTACACCTTC. This codes for CASTLTKGDYGYTF.

The J gene is TRBJ2-1, the V gene TRBV2, with 7 nucleotides matching TRBD1. CDR1 SNHLY and CDR2 FYNNEI come from the germline V gene. The CDR3 is 13 residues long. J gave up 2 bases and V 8 bases, and 3 bases lay outside the gene matches. The CDR3 nucleotides are TGTGCCAGCCGGGACAGTCCCTACAATGAGCAGTTCTTC. Amino acids: CASRDSPYNEQFF.

The gene calls are TRBV7-9 and TRBJ1-6; 12 bases are shared with TRBD1. Looked up from germline, CDR1 is SEHNR and CDR2 is FQNEAQ (reference sequence). V was clipped by 5 bases and J by 6 bases; unmatched bases: 8. This CDR3 region has 17 residues. The CDR3 coding sequence is TGTGCCAGCAGCCAAGGGGCGGGACAGGGGGCTAATTCACCCCTCCACTTT. Encoded protein: CASSQGAGQGANSPLHF.

This clone showed up just once. The chain joins TRBV30 to TRBJ1-2; maybe TRBD1 (6 bases). The CDR3 loop spans 14 amino acids. Germline CDR1 and CDR2: GTSNPN and SVGIG (reference sequence). Between the trimmed V and J ends, which lost 0 bases and 4 bases, there was a span of 12 bases. Here the CDR3 DNA reads TGTGCCTGGAGTGTACTAGGGGGAAGCTATGGCTACACCTTC. Protein: CAWSVLGGSYGYTF.

Points on this clone: The DNA is left out, because the CDR3 cannot be placed on it with certainty; the CDR3 is given as TCRdb lists it. The genes are TRBV29-1 and TRBJ1-2; the table's D call TRBD1 went unverified against the DNA. Germline V gene data show CDR1 as SQVTM and CDR2 as ANQGSEA. The CDR3 extends over 12 residues, inclusive of both ends. Here the CDR3 reads CSVGTGTGYPTF.

V is TRBV9 and J is TRBJ2-7, with D perhaps matching TRBD2 (6 bases). The CDR3 consists of 14 residues. Trimming removed 0 bases from V and 4 bases from J, with 11 bases in between. The V gene's germline CDR1 is SGDLS and CDR2 YYNGEE. CDR3 nucleotide sequence: TGTGCCAGCAGCGTAGGCAGCGGACTATACGAGCAGTACTTC. Translation: CASSVGSGLYEQYF.

The chain recombines TRBV7-9 with TRBJ1-2; 9 bases match TRBD1. The CDR3 covers 15 residues. Losses at the gene ends were 3 bases for V and 2 bases for J; bases not matched to a gene: 4. Germline CDR1 reads SEHNR; CDR2 reads FQNEAQ (reference sequence). Here the CDR3 DNA reads TGTGCCAGCAGCTTCGGGACAGGGATGAACTATGGCTACACCTTC. Amino acids: CASSFGTGMNYGYTF.

This rearrangement joins TRBV19 to TRBJ1-1; tentative D call: TRBD1 (5 bases). This CDR3 is built from 14 residues. CDR1 is LNHDA and CDR2 is SQIVND in the germline V gene (reference sequence). The germline V and J ends were trimmed by 5 bases and 3 bases, with 13 bases remaining between them. The CDR3 reads CASSVGGAYTEAFF. The CDR3 DNA is TGTGCCAGTAGTGTCGGGGGAGCTTACACTGAAGCTTTCTTT. Full variable domain (rest looked up from reference TRBV19 and TRBJ1-1): DGGITQSPKYLFRKEGQNVTLSCEQNLNHDAMYWYRQDPGQGLRLIYYSQIVNDFQKGDIAEGYSVSREKKESFPLTVTSAQKNPTAFYLCASSVGGAYTEAFFGQGTRLTVV.

The rearrangement uses TRBV28 and TRBJ1-5; tentative D call: TRBD1 (6 bases). This CDR3 spans 13 amino acids. CDR1 is MDHEN and CDR2 is SYDVKM in the germline V gene. Trimming stripped 6 bases from V and 4 bases from J, with 10 bases between. In nucleotides, the CDR3 is TGTGCCAGCAGGAAAGGGGGAAATCAGCCCCAGCATTTT. It specifies CASRKGGNQPQHF.

J is TRBJ2-2 and V is TRBV19; 7 nucleotides match TRBD2. The length of the CDR3 is 16 residues. Germline V CDR1 and CDR2: LNHDA, SQIVND (reference sequence). The junction had 7 bases not matched to a gene; V was cut back by 5 bases and J by 1 base. The chain's CDR3 is CASSLTGLMNTGELFF. Written as DNA, the CDR3 is TGTGCCAGTAGTCTTACGGGACTAATGAACACCGGGGAGCTGTTTTTT.

The count of this clone is one. The chain employs TRBV19 and TRBJ2-7; D is unclear. The CDR3 extends over 11 amino acids. Germline V CDR1 and CDR2: LNHDA, SQIVND (reference sequence). Trimming pared 5 bases from V and 2 bases from J, leaving 4 bases between. This chain's CDR3 is CASSLPYEQYF. DNA for the CDR3: TGTGCCAGTAGTCTACCCTACGAGCAGTACTTC.

The chain employs TRBV7-9 and TRBJ1-2, with D maybe TRBD1 (6 bases). Per the germline V gene, CDR1 is SEHNR and CDR2 is FQNEAQ (reference sequence). The CDR3 totals 12 residues. The V and J ends lost 7 bases and 6 bases respectively, with 12 bases between them. CDR3 bases: TGTGCCAGCACACAGACAGGCGATGGCTACACCTTC. Its protein product is CASTQTGDGYTF.

In its sample, this clone was seen a few times. The CDR3: CASSYSLAGSTDTQYF. CDR3 in DNA: TGTGCCAGCAGTTACTCGCTAGCGGGATCCACAGATACGCAGTATTTT. The chain carries TRBV6-5 and TRBJ2-3; 9 nucleotides align to TRBD2. In germline, CDR1 is MNHEY, CDR2 SVGAGI. This CDR3 is 16 amino acids long. V trimming: 0 bases; J trimming: 2 bases; junction bases outside the gene matches: 3.

This clone was counted once. V gene TRBV30 combines with J gene TRBJ2-7; 8 bases map to TRBD1. The V segment lost 1 base and the J segment 0 bases; nucleotides outside the gene matches: 5. The CDR3 is made up of 15 amino acids. CDR1 and CDR2 (germline): GTSNPN, SVGIG (reference sequence). DNA of the CDR3: TGTGCCTGGAGTGGGGACAGGACCCACTCCTACGAGCAGTACTTC. It yields the protein CAWSGDRTHSYEQYF.

The genes are TRBV5-6 and TRBJ2-7, with 7 bases identical to TRBD2. V trimming: 6 bases; J trimming: 1 base; junction bases outside the gene matches: 4. This CDR3 is 13 amino acids long. The germline CDR1 and CDR2 sequences are SGHDT and YYEEEE. DNA of the CDR3: TGTGCCAGCACGCCGGGGGGATCCTACGAGCAGTACTTC. Protein: CASTPGGSYEQYF.

The chain couples TRBV7-9 to TRBJ2-6, with a tentative D call TRBD2 (6 bases). Germline V gene lookup returns CDR1 SEHNR and CDR2 FQNEAQ (reference sequence). Trimming stripped 4 bases from V and 0 bases from J, with 13 bases between. The CDR3 sequence is 17 residues long. The CDR3: CASSSWGGVSGANVLTF. The CDR3 DNA reads as TGTGCCAGCAGCTCCTGGGGCGGGGTCTCTGGGGCCAACGTCCTGACTTTC.